This T cell receptor (beta chain) was obtained from a study of T cells in Graves' hyperthyroidism and ophthalmopathy (dated by TCRdb to between 2018 and 2020). With respect to the entire study: Peripheral blood samples were taken at the time of initial diagnosis, prior to any treatment. To identify TCR V-J signatures that set the groups apart, the researchers used a discovery cohort of 90 to 100 patients, made up of roughly 45 with Graves' ophthalmopathy and 57 with stable Graves' hyperthyroidism. Whether ophthalmopathy could be predicted prospectively was tested in an independent validation cohort made up of approximately 19 hyperthyroidism patients plus 17 patients who later progressed to ophthalmopathy. The 90 to 100 discovery patients were randomly divided into training and test sets at a 7:3 ratio. Thyroid tissue and blood T-cell repertoires from six Graves' hyperthyroidism patients were also compared in the study. After blood sampling, hyperthyroidism patients were treated with methimazole at a starting dose of 30 mg daily, and ophthalmopathy patients were treated with high-dose intravenous methylprednisolone. The paper describes TCR Vbeta CDR3 sequencing of 140 or so peripheral blood samples, made up of fewer than 50 ophthalmopathy patients, some 76 hyperthyroidism patients and roughly 17 progressor patients.

General findings and caveats noted by the study authors: No statistical method was used to fix the sample size in advance, and group allocation was not hidden from the investigators. Ophthalmopathy was separated from stable hyperthyroidism by a 13 V-J signature model, with about 88% sensitivity and about 81% specificity obtained in cross-validation and 80%/75% obtained in testing. Most expanded thyroid clonotypes (frequency above 0.001) were also detected in blood, a finding suggesting that blood repertoires may reflect thyroid immune responses. In validation, the model predicted progression to ophthalmopathy a median of about 5.9 months before onset, with roughly 71% sensitivity and 72.22% specificity.

The TCR beta CDR3 regions were amplified from the RNA transcripts. The TCR CDR3 was subjected to a first round of RT-PCR using the HTBI primer set and the Qiagen OneStep RT-PCR kit. Libraries were constructed in a second round of multiplex PCR, after which size selection and purification were performed. Paired-end sequencing of the libraries was performed with 100 bp reads on an Illumina HiSeq2000. Processing in the source paper ran as follows. Raw data were processed with SOAPnuke, discarding reads with adapters, uncalled bases, mean Phred below 15, or no exact constant-primer or identifier match. COPE v1.2.5 was used to merge high-quality paired reads, and clonotypes were defined as unique nucleotide sequences. MiTCR v1.1 was used to align clonotypes to the IMGT TRBV, TRBD and TRBJ reference segments. Only V-J combinations with frequency above 0.0001, covering about 99% of repertoires, were analysed. A TCS score was defined as the ratio of F50 (clonal expansion) to E x V (chaos), with BLOSUM62-based TCRdist applied between CDR3 peptides within each V-J. Welch's t-statistics and random forest reduced several hundred V-J features to roughly 13, which were used in a naive Bayes classifier (R e1071). Through fastp at Q25 and MiXCR, TCRdb rebuilt clones from the public reads, retaining in-frame beta chains. Rows matching on CDR3 protein sequence are summarized as one entry with the most common DNA and genes. The V and J calls were determined by TCRdb, not by the authors. Counted in this sample were 360,000 or so distinct CDR3 sequences; roughly 15% of them appeared once. About 21% of the sample goes to the ten largest clones.

This clonotype showed up just a few times. Its antigen is currently not known. The record has no base qualities; no much larger clone is one base away. Ophthalmopathy patients had moderately to severely active disease, with a Clinical Activity Score of 3 or more, a NOSPECS grade of 4 or more, and a disease duration of less than 3 months. Any patient with an uncontrolled infection, another autoimmune disease, pregnancy or lactation was excluded. Clinical symptoms, serum thyroxine and TRAb, thyroid ultrasound, and orbital computed tomography formed the basis for the diagnoses. Ficoll-Paque density gradient centrifugation was used to isolate PBMCs from 9.5 to 10 ml of fresh peripheral blood. Total RNA was extracted using Trizol reagent, and RNA quality was assessed on an Agilent 2100 Bioanalyzer. Including the terminal cysteine and phenylalanine, the CDR3 comprises 14 residues. The retained sequence is limited to the CDR3, 42 bases, with the frame set at the first base. The germline V gene yields SQVTM for CDR1 and ANQGSEA for CDR2. At the junction V is shortened by 1 base and J by 5 bases, with 15 bases in between.

Input material: blood. The chain employs TRBV29-1 and TRBJ2-7; a tentative D call is TRBD2 (6 bases match). This TCR was recovered from a woman in her sixties with Graves' ophthalmopathy. In nucleotides, the sequence is TGCAGCGTTGAAGGGGGGGTAAACGTGCACGAGCAGTACTTC. It is translated as CSVEGGVNVHEQYF.